One and the same sample provided the 2 T cell receptor beta chains below, sequenced in a study of blood T cell repertoires in COVID-19. Generated by immunoSEQ multiplex PCR, the TCRdb table keeps only in-frame clones and is missing some. This sample carries approximately 260,000 clones, roughly 80% of them seen once, and the ten largest clones take around 9.9%. The sequencing sample was made of peripheral blood. The receptors were sampled from a woman older than 75 with acute or convalescent COVID-19.

This chain connects TRBV3-1 (or the pseudogene TRBV3-2) to TRBJ1-2, with D perhaps matching TRBD1 (5 bases). Per the germline V gene, CDR1 is LGHDT and CDR2 is YNNKEL (reference sequence). CDR3 length: 14 residues. V was trimmed by 2 bases and J by 8 bases, leaving 15 bases between them. The CDR3 reads CASSQSDSSGGYTF. Here the CDR3 DNA reads TGTGCCAGCAGCCAATCCGACAGTTCCGGCGGCTACACCTTC.

This clone showed up just once. A clone one base away is much larger, so this may be a read error. The chain employs TRBV7-2 and TRBJ1-5, with D perhaps matching TRBD1 (6 bases). Germline CDR1 reads SGHTA; CDR2 reads FQGNSA. CDR3 length: 13 residues. V was clipped by 6 bases and J by 0 bases, with 6 bases between them. The DNA for the CDR3 is TGTGCCAGCAGAGGGGGTAGCAATCAGCCCCAGCATTTT. This gives the protein CASRGGSNQPQHF.